One T cell receptor beta chain is described in this entry. Partitioning of CD4+ cells yielded a CD45RA+ naive subset and a CD45RA-negative memory subset. The CDR3 consists of 14 residues. The germline V gene encodes CDR1 SGHNT and CDR2 YYREEE (reference sequence). Between the trimmed V and J ends, which lost 0 bases and 2 bases, there was a span of 5 bases. This entry comes from a study of shared clonotypes between healthy human individuals. Using immunoSEQ multiplex PCR, the repertoire was profiled, and TCRdb retains in-frame clones only, with some absent. The data hold about 1.5 million clones, with 95% to 99% observed a single time.

Sequencing used naive CD4+ T cells sorted from blood. Sample subset: CD45RA+ positively selected. This rearrangement joins TRBV5-4 to TRBJ1-4; D is possibly TRBD1 (5 bases). This clonotype originated in a man aged 25-45 years in good health. Written as DNA, the CDR3 is TGTGCCAGCAGCTTGGGGGGGACTAATGAAAAACTGTTTTTT. This gives the protein CASSLGGTNEKLFF. The full variable domain, its missing parts supplied by reference TRBV5-4 and TRBJ1-4, is ETGVTQSPTHLIKTRGQQVTLRCSSQSGHNTVSWYQQALGQGPQFIFQYYREEENGRGNFPPRFSGLQFPNYSSELNVNALELDDSALYLCASSLGGTNEKLFFGSGTQLSVL.